These 7 T cell receptor beta chains came from one sample sequenced in a study of cytomegalovirus exposure and HLA in healthy donors. Primers for the PCR totalled 60 Vbeta and 13 Jbeta. The protocol was immunoSEQ multiplex PCR, while the TCRdb copy is restricted to in-frame clones and leaves out a portion. The repertoire has roughly 140,000 clones, nearly 80% of them found once; the top ten carry 0.55% to 0.8%. The sample comprised PBMCs. These receptors originate from a male donor in good health and CMV-seronegative.

The V gene is TRBV5-4, the J gene TRBJ2-5, with 7 bases that match TRBD1. From germline, CDR1 is SGHNT and CDR2 YYREEE (reference sequence). The CDR3 consists of 13 residues. J gave up 1 base and V 4 bases, and 1 base lay outside the gene matches. CDR3 bases: TGTGCCAGCAGCCGGGACAGCCAAGAGACCCAGTACTTC. It is translated as CASSRDSQETQYF. Based on the CDR3 plus reference TRBV5-4 and TRBJ2-5, the full variable domain is ETGVTQSPTHLIKTRGQQVTLRCSSQSGHNTVSWYQQALGQGPQFIFQYYREEENGRGNFPPRFSGLQFPNYSSELNVNALELDDSALYLCASSRDSQETQYFGPGTRLLVL.

This clone has only one observation. The chain recombines TRBV18 with TRBJ1-1; tentative D call: TRBD1 (6 bases). Between the trimmed V and J ends, which lost 6 bases and 7 bases, there was a span of 15 bases. The CDR3 is 13 residues long. Germline CDR1 KGHSH, CDR2 LQKENI. Here the CDR3 DNA reads TGTGCCAGCTCCTCACTTCAGGACAGTGAAGCTTTCTTT. This gives the protein CASSSLQDSEAFF.

The genes are TRBV29-1 and TRBJ2-1; TRBD2 agrees at 13 bases. Germline assignment: CDR1 SQVTM and CDR2 ANQGSEA. The junction had 14 bases not matched to a gene; V was cut back by 6 bases and J by 0 bases. The CDR3 extends over 19 amino acids. The CDR3 coding sequence is TGCAGCGTGGGAGGACTAGCGGGAGATTTTGGGAGCTCCTACAATGAGCAGTTCTTC. This translates into CSVGGLAGDFGSSYNEQFF.

V and J are TRBV19 and TRBJ1-2; D is ambiguous. Per the germline V gene, CDR1 is LNHDA and CDR2 is SQIVND (reference sequence). The CDR3 spans 13 residues. V was pared by 5 bases and J by 5 bases, with 12 bases between. This CDR3 is CASSEAALYGYTF. Written as DNA, the CDR3 is TGTGCCAGTAGTGAGGCGGCGTTATATGGCTACACCTTC.

This sequence joins TRBV27 and TRBJ1-2; 7 positions match TRBD1. Germline CDR1 is MNHEY and CDR2 is SMNVEV (reference sequence). With V trimmed by 5 bases and J by 8 bases, 8 bases remained unmatched. The CDR3 covers 13 residues. The chain's CDR3 is CASSMTGSNGYTF. The DNA for the CDR3 is TGTGCCAGCAGTATGACAGGGTCAAACGGCTACACCTTC.

This clone was detected a few times. The genes are TRBV18 and TRBJ1-5; 7 bases line up with TRBD1. The germline V gene has CDR1 KGHSH and CDR2 LQKENI. The ends lost 6 bases at V and 3 bases at J; junction bases unmatched: 5. There are 14 residues in the CDR3. CDR3 sequence: CASSSGQINQPQHF. DNA for the CDR3: TGTGCCAGCTCGTCGGGACAGATCAATCAGCCCCAGCATTTT.

The chain has TRBV2 and TRBJ2-1; the match to TRBD2 covers 13 bases. V trimming: 5 bases; J trimming: 7 bases; junction bases outside the gene matches: 17. The CDR3 loop spans 19 amino acids. Germline CDR1 and CDR2: SNHLY and FYNNEI. CDR3 in DNA: TGTGCCAGCAGTCCCGGACTAGCGGGAGTTTCGCTACTAAAGAATGAGCAGTTCTTC. Protein sequence: CASSPGLAGVSLLKNEQFF.